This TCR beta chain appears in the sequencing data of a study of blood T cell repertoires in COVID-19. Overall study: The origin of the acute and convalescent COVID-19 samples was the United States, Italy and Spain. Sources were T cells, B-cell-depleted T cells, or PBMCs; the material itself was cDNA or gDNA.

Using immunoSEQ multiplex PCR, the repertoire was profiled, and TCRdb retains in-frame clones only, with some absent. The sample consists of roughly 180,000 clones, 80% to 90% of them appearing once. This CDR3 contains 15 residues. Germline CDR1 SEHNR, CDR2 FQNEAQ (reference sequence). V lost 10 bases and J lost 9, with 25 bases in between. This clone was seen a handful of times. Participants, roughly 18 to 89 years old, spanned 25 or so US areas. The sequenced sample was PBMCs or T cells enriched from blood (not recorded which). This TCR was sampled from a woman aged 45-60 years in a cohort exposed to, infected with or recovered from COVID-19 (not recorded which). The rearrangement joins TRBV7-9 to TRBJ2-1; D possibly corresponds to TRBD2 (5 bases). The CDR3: CATSPLVGVNGEQFF. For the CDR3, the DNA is TGTGCCACCAGTCCTTTGGTGGGAGTCAACGGTGAGCAGTTCTTC.